Shown below are 3 T cell receptor beta chains from a single sample sequenced in a study of T cell responses to AZD1222 COVID-19 vaccine. The assay was immunoSEQ multiplex PCR, and TCRdb's table has in-frame clones only and misses some. This table has roughly 80,000 clones, 70% to 85% appearing once. Sequencing used peripheral blood, obtained on day 0 of AZD1222 vaccination. The source is an adult in good health.

The chain carries TRBV6-2 or TRBV6-3 and TRBJ2-7; TRBD2 matches 12 bases. The V and J ends lost 0 bases and 0 bases, in that order; junction bases with no gene match: 3. CDR1 and CDR2 (germline): MNHEY, SVGEGT. This CDR3 region has 17 residues. The CDR3 nucleotides read TGTGCCAGCAGTTACTCGAGGACTAGCGGGGACTCCTACGAGCAGTACTTC. Translating it yields CASSYSRTSGDSYEQYF.

In this sample, this clone turned up a few times. The chain's CDR3 is CASSYGDRVNDEQFF. The CDR3 bases are TGTGCCAGCAGTTACGGCGACAGGGTGAACGATGAGCAGTTCTTC. The genes are TRBV6-2 or TRBV6-3 and TRBJ2-1, with TRBD1 identical over 7 bases. The CDR3 length is 15 residues. In germline, CDR1 is MNHEY, CDR2 SVGEGT. The ends lost 2 bases at V and 8 bases at J; junction bases unmatched: 9.

J is TRBJ1-3 and V is TRBV6-1; D possibly corresponds to TRBD1 (6 bases). The CDR3 runs to 17 residues. Germline assignment: CDR1 MNHNS and CDR2 SASEGT. V was clipped by 4 bases and J by 4 bases, with 20 bases between them. The chain's CDR3 is CASSGQVGRLVGNTIYF. The CDR3 DNA is TGTGCCAGCAGTGGACAGGTCGGCAGGCTCGTAGGAAACACCATATATTTT.